This T cell receptor (beta chain) is drawn from a study of T-cell reconstitution after alpha-beta-depleted transplantation in children. The study, taken as a whole, reports: The high TCRbeta diversity at day 60 in some patients came from surviving recipient T cells and thymic progenitors. About two months after transplant, alpha-beta T cells reportedly came from several hundred expanded graft clones. Hyperexpanded clones declined; after one year, newly produced T cells mostly supplied diversity.

This CDR3 is built from 18 residues. V was pared by 1 base and J by 0 bases, with 17 bases between. CDR1 and CDR2 (germline): LNHNV, YYDKDF (reference sequence). The TCRbeta library incorporated unique molecular identifiers. Using its own MiXCR run on the PCR reads, TCRdb lists one record per CDR3 protein. The data contain roughly 120,000 distinct CDR3 sequences, 20% to 25% of them seen just once; the ten biggest clones take up 10% to 13%. This clonotype was counted many times. No antigen is known for it. The rearrangement links TRBV15 to TRBJ2-3, with a tentative D call TRBD2 (6 bases). The material was PBMCs, mostly from graft donor cells, obtained 180 days after TCRalphabeta/CD19-depleted stem cell transplant. This receptor was identified in a male patient under 10 years old who had a stem cell transplant for chronic granulomatous disease, so the T cells may come from the graft donor. In DNA form, the CDR3 reads TGTGCCACCAGCAGAGTAGGGGCGCAGGGAGGAAGCACAGATACGCAGTATTTT. Translation: CATSRVGAQGGSTDTQYF.